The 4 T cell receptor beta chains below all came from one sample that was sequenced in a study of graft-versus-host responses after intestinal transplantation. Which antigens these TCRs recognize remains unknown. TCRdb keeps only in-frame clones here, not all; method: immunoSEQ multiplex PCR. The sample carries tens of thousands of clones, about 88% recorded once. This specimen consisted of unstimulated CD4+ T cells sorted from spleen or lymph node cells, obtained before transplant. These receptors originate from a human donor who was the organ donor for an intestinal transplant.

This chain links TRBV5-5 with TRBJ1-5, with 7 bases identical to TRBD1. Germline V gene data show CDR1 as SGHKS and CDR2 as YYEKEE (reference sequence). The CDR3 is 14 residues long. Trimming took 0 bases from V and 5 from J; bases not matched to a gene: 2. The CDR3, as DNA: TGTGCCAGCAGCTTGGCGACAGGGCATCAGCCCCAGCATTTT. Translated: CASSLATGHQPQHF.

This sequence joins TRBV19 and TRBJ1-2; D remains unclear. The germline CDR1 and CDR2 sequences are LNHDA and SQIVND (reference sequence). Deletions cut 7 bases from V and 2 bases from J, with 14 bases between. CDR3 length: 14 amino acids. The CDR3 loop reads CASTQLNSNYGYTF. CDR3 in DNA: TGTGCCAGTACTCAACTCAATTCAAACTATGGCTACACCTTC.

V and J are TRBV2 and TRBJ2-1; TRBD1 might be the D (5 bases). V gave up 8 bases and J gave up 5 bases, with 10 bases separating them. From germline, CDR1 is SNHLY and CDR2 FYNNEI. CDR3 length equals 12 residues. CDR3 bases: TGTGCCAGCGGGGCGTTTGACAATGAGCAGTTCTTC. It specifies CASGAFDNEQFF. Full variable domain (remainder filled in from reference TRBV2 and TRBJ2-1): EPEVTQTPSHQVTQMGQEVILRCVPISNHLYFYWYRQILGQKVEFLVSFYNNEISEKSEIFDDQFSVERPDGSNFTLKIRSTKLEDSAMYFCASGAFDNEQFFGPGTRLTVL.

The CDR3 sequence is CASSLATLGPRAYGYTF. DNA of the CDR3: TGTGCCAGCAGCCTTGCAACCCTCGGGCCGAGGGCCTATGGCTACACCTTC. The rearrangement joins TRBV7-8 to TRBJ1-2; no clear D gene. Trimming took 5 bases from V and 4 from J, leaving 23 bases between them. Per the germline V gene, CDR1 is SGHVS and CDR2 is FQNEAQ. This CDR3 region has 17 residues. The complete variable domain, with remaining parts taken from reference TRBV7-8 and TRBJ1-2, reads GAGVSQSPRYKVAKRGQDVALRCDPISGHVSLFWYQQALGQGPEFLTYFQNEAQLDKSGLPSDRFFAERPEGSVSTLKIQRTQQEDSAVYLCASSLATLGPRAYGYTFGSGTRLTVV.